This T cell receptor (beta chain) was observed in a study of glioma-infiltrating T cells. Germline CDR1 is MNHEY and CDR2 is SVGEGT. There are 14 residues in the CDR3. Study-level results: Only very few CDR3 sequences appeared in both tissue and blood. Tissue-blood divergence was below expectation in non-neoplastic patients, above in gliomas.

This clonotype has more than one count but fewer than ten. Antigen specificity is unknown. A much larger clone differs by one base, so this may be a read error. TCR alpha and beta CDR3 regions were amplified from RNA using iRepertoire nested multiplex PCR. For one-step reverse transcription and amplification, 100-400 ng of tissue mRNA or PBMC total RNA was used. TCRdb reprocessed the multiplex PCR reads with MiXCR, giving one entry per CDR3 protein. The sample records roughly 100,000 distinct CDR3 sequences, around 29% being singletons. The TCR originated in a human donor with low-grade glioma or glioblastoma, undergoing nonglioma brain surgery, or in good health (not recorded which). Sequencing was carried out using glioma tissue, nonneoplastic brain tissue, or PBMCs (not recorded which). V and J are TRBV6-2 or TRBV6-3 and TRBJ2-3, with unresolved D. DNA of the CDR3: TGTGCCAGCAGTTATCTTCGCTACACATATACGCAGTATTTT. This encodes CASSYLRYTYTQYF.